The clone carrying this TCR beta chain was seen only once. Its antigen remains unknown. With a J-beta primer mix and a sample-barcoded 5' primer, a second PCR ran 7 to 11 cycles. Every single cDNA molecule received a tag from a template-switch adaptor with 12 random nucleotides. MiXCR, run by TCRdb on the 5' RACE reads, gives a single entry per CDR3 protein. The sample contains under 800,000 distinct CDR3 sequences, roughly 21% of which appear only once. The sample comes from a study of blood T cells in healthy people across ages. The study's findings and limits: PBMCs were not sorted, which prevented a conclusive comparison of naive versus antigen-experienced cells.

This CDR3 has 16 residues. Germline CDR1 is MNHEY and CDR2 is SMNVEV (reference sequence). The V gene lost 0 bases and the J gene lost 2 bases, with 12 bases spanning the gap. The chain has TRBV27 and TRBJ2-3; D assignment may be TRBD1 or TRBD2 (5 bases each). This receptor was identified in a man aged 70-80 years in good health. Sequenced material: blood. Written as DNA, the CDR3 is TGTGCCAGCAGTTTATCGCCGGGGCCCATCACAGATACGCAGTATTTT. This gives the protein CASSLSPGPITDTQYF.